Sequencing of this T cell receptor (beta chain) was carried out in a study of cytomegalovirus exposure and HLA in healthy donors. Germline V gene sequence: CDR1 LGHNT, CDR2 FRNRAP. V lost 6 bases and J lost 3; bases outside the gene matches: 8. The CDR3 extends over 16 amino acids. Primers: 60 Vbeta forward and 13 Jbeta reverse. Libraries were prepared by immunoSEQ multiplex PCR; TCRdb keeps only in-frame clonotypes and omits some of them. The sample lists roughly 100,000 clones, less than 85% occurring once. The chain links TRBV12-5 to TRBJ2-1; TRBD2 matches 10 bases. This sequence originates from a man aged 40-49 years in good health and CMV-seropositive. Sequenced: PBMCs. The CDR3 region has the DNA TGTGCTAGTGGCAGCGGGGCTAGCGGGGGCTACAATGAGCAGTTCTTC. Translated, it gives CASGSGASGGYNEQFF.